What follows describes a single T cell receptor (beta chain). The CDR3 contains 16 residues. Trimming shortened V by 9 bases and J by 0 bases, and 18 bases separated the two germline ends. Per the germline V gene, CDR1 is KGHSY and CDR2 is FQNENV. The source of the sample is a study of blood T cell repertoires in COVID-19. Profiled with immunoSEQ multiplex PCR; TCRdb holds only in-frame clones, not every one. The data hold about 130,000 clones, with just under 85% observed a single time. Sequenced material: PBMCs or T cells enriched from blood (not recorded which). The chain recombines TRBV16 with TRBJ1-3; D is possibly TRBD1 (6 bases). The TCR comes from a man aged 50 or older who had recovered from COVID-19. CDR3 in DNA: TGTGCCAGTGTCGCCGGGGGGCAGAACTCTGGAAACACCATATATTTT. Amino acid sequence: CASVAGGQNSGNTIYF.